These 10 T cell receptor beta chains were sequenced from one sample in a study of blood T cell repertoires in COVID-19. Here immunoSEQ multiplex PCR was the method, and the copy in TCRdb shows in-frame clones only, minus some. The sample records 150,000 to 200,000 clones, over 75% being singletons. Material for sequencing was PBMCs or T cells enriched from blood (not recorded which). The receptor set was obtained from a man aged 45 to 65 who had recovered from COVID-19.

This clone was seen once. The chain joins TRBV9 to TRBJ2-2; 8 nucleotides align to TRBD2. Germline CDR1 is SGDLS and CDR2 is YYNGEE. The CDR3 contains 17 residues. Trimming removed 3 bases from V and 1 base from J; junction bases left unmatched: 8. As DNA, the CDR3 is TGTGCCAGCAGCGCTCCCCGGGAGGGCCTGAACACCGGGGAGCTGTTTTTT. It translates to CASSAPREGLNTGELFF.

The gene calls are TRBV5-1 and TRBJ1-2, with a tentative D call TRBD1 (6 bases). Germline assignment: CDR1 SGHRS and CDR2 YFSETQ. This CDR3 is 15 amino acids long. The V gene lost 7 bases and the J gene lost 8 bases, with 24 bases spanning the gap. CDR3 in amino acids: CASGETVLTGGGYTF. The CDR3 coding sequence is TGCGCCAGCGGGGAAACGGTTTTGACAGGCGGAGGCTACACCTTC.

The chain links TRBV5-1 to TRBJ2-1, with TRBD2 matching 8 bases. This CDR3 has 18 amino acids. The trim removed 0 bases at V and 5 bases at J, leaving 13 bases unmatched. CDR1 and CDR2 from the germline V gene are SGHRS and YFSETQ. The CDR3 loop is CASSLAPGGPANNNEQFF. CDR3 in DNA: TGCGCCAGCAGCTTGGCCCCGGGGGGGCCCGCTAACAACAATGAGCAGTTCTTC.

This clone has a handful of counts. CDR3 sequence: CASSGRQGDGYNEQFF. The CDR3 DNA follows: TGTGCCAGCAGTGGACGACAGGGGGACGGATACAATGAGCAGTTCTTC. The J gene is TRBJ2-1, the V gene TRBV25-1, with 9 bases fitting TRBD1. CDR1 and CDR2 (germline): MGHDK, SYGVNS. The CDR3 covers 16 residues. V lost 4 bases and J lost 4; bases outside the gene matches: 8.

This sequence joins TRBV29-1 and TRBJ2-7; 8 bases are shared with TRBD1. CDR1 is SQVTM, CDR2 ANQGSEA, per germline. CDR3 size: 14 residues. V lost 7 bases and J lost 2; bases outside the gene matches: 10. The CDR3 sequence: CSAALQGAAYEQYF. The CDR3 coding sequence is TGCAGCGCGGCCCTCCAGGGGGCGGCCTACGAGCAGTACTTC.

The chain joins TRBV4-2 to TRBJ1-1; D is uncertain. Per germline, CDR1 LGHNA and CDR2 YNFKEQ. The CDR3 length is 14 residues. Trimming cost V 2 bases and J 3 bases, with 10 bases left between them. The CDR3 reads CASSQPAGYTEAFF. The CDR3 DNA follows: TGTGCCAGCAGCCAACCCGCGGGGTACACTGAAGCTTTCTTT.

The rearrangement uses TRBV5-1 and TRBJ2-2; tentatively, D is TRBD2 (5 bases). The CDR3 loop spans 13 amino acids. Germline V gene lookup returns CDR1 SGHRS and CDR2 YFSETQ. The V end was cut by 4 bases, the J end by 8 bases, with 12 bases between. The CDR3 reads CASSPDPGGELFF. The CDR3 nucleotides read TGCGCCAGCAGCCCAGACCCGGGGGGGGAGCTGTTTTTT.

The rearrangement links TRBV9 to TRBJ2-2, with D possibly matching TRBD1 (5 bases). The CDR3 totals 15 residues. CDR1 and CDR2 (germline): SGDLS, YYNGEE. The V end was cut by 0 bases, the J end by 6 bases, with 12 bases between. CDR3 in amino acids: CASSVAGRVSGELFF. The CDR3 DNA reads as TGTGCCAGCAGCGTAGCTGGCAGGGTTTCCGGGGAGCTGTTTTTT.

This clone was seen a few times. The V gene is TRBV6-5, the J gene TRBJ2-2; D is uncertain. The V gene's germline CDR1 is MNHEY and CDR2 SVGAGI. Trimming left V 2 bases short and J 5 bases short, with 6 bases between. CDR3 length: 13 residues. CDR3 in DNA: TGTGCCAGCAGTTACAAGGAGACCGGGGAGCTGTTTTTT. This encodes CASSYKETGELFF.

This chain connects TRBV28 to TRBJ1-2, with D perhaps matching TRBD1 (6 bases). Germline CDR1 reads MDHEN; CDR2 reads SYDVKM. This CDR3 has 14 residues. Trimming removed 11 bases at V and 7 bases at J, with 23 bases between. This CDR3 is CAGATQGRPSGYTF. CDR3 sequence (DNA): TGTGCCGGAGCGACTCAGGGGCGTCCCTCTGGCTACACCTTC.